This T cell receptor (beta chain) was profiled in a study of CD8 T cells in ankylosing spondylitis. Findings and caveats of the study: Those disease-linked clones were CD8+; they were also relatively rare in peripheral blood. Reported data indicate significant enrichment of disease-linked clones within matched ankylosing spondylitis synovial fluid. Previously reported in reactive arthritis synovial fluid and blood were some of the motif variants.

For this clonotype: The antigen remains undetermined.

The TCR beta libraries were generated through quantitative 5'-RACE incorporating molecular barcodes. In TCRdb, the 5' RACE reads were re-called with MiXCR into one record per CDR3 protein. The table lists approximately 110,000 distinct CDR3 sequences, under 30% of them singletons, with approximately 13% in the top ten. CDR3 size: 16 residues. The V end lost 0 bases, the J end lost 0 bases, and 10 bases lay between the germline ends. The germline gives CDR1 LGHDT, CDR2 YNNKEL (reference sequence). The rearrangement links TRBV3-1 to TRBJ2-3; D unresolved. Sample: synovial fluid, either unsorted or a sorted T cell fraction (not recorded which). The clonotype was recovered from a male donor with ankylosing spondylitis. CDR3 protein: CASSQEWAASTDTQYF. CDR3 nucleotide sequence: TGTGCCAGCAGCCAAGAGTGGGCGGCCAGCACAGATACGCAGTATTTT.